These 19 T cell receptor beta chains share one sample of origin, sequenced in a study of T cells in Graves' hyperthyroidism and ophthalmopathy. Amplified TCR beta CDR3 regions came from RNA transcripts. The TCR CDR3 was amplified in a first-round RT-PCR using the HTBI primer set. TCRdb fed the multiplex PCR reads into MiXCR, producing one record per CDR3 protein. The table records roughly 360,000 distinct CDR3 sequences, 13% of them present only once. Source material: blood. These receptors were taken from a man aged 25-45 years with Graves' hyperthyroidism that later progressed to Graves' ophthalmopathy.

This clonotype was detected many times. The rearrangement joins TRBV11-2 to TRBJ2-3; 11 bases map to TRBD2. Trimming removed 2 bases from V and 8 bases from J; junction bases left unmatched: 9. Germline V gene lookup returns CDR1 SGHAT and CDR2 FQNNGV. The CDR3 runs 16 residues. The CDR3 bases are TGTGCCAGCAGCTTACTCGTAGCGGGGGGGCCAGGTACGCAGTATTTT. This encodes CASSLLVAGGPGTQYF.

This clonotype was observed a few times. The chain joins TRBV10-3 to TRBJ2-2; tentatively, D is TRBD1 (6 bases). The CDR3 contains 15 residues. Between the trimmed V and J ends, which lost 4 bases and 4 bases, there was a span of 13 bases. Per the germline V gene, CDR1 is ENHRY and CDR2 is SYGVKD. As DNA, the CDR3 is TGTGCCATCAGTGGGCCGGACAGAGGCACCGGGGAGCTGTTTTTT. Residues: CAISGPDRGTGELFF.

This clonotype was counted at least ten times. The chain has TRBV28 and TRBJ1-5, with D perhaps TRBD1 (5 bases). Trimming removed 4 bases from V and 4 bases from J, with 11 bases in between. This CDR3 spans 14 amino acids. Germline lookup yields CDR1 MDHEN and CDR2 SYDVKM. CDR3 in DNA: TGTGCCAGCAGTTACGGACAAAAGAATCAGCCCCAGCATTTT. As protein: CASSYGQKNQPQHF.

This clonotype has a count of ten or more. J is TRBJ2-7 and V is TRBV6-1; the match to TRBD1 covers 7 bases. The CDR3 has 12 residues. J was trimmed by 5 bases and V by 10 bases; bases with no gene match: 8. Germline V gene data show CDR1 as MNHNS and CDR2 as SASEGT. CDR3 region: CAIPRGRHEQYF. The CDR3 DNA reads as TGTGCCATACCCAGGGGGAGACACGAGCAGTACTTC.

This clonotype came up a few times. The rearrangement uses TRBV7-9 and TRBJ2-1; D might be TRBD2 (5 bases). Trimming took 5 bases from V and 10 from J, leaving 12 bases between them. The CDR3 spans 12 residues. Germline V gene lookup returns CDR1 SEHNR and CDR2 FQNEAQ (reference sequence). The CDR3 DNA reads TGTGCCAGCAGCGGGCCCGGGGTCGAGCAGTTCTTC. Encoded protein: CASSGPGVEQFF.

The chain combines TRBV28 with TRBJ2-5; TRBD1 matches 8 bases. The CDR3 consists of 14 residues. Germline V CDR1 and CDR2: MDHEN, SYDVKM. The V and J ends lost 5 bases and 5 bases, in that order; junction bases with no gene match: 7. The CDR3 nucleotides read TGTGCCAGCAGTCATCAGGGGGCGGTGGAGACCCAGTACTTC. Protein: CASSHQGAVETQYF.

The genes are TRBV27 and TRBJ1-5; the D is unclear. V was clipped by 6 bases and J by 3 bases, with 15 bases between them. This CDR3 is 15 amino acids long. Germline loops: CDR1 MNHEY, CDR2 SMNVEV (reference sequence). CDR3 protein: CASSLVGPINQPQHF. CDR3 coding DNA: TGTGCCAGCAGCCTCGTTGGGCCCATCAATCAGCCCCAGCATTTT.

V is TRBV29-1 and J is TRBJ2-3; D not resolved. The CDR3 covers 14 residues. Looked up from germline, CDR1 is SQVTM and CDR2 is ANQGSEA. The CDR3: CSYVFGLGTDTQYF. Here the CDR3 DNA reads TGCAGTTACGTGTTCGGCCTTGGGACAGATACGCAGTATTTT.

There are a few counts of this clonotype. The V call is TRBV27, the J call TRBJ2-3; 15 bases line up with TRBD2. The germline V gene encodes CDR1 MNHEY and CDR2 SMNVEV (reference sequence). CDR3 length: 18 amino acids. Unmatched junction bases numbered 9, after V lost 8 bases and J lost 0 bases. CDR3 sequence reads: CASRGGLAGGTSTDTQYF. The CDR3 DNA sequence: TGTGCCAGCCGCGGGGGACTAGCGGGGGGCACTAGCACAGATACGCAGTATTTT.

This clonotype was found many times. The V gene is TRBV30, the J gene TRBJ1-5; no clear D. Looked up from germline, CDR1 is GTSNPN and CDR2 is SVGIG (reference sequence). V was clipped by 1 base and J by 0 bases, with 4 bases between them. This CDR3 contains 13 residues. Here the CDR3 DNA reads TGTGCCTGGAGTGAACATAGCAATCAGCCCCAGCATTTT. Translation gives CAWSEHSNQPQHF.

This clonotype was counted ten times or more. The rearrangement uses TRBV20-1 and TRBJ1-1; D is perhaps TRBD1 (6 bases). V was trimmed by 1 base and J by 5 bases, leaving 14 bases between them. The CDR3 runs 14 residues. Germline V gives CDR1 DFQATT, CDR2 SNEGSKA (reference sequence). The DNA for the CDR3 is TGCAGTGCTAGAGGTCAAAGGGGGAGGACTGAAGCTTTCTTT. Amino acids: CSARGQRGRTEAFF.

J is TRBJ2-2 and V is TRBV30, with D possibly matching TRBD2 (6 bases). In germline, CDR1 is GTSNPN, CDR2 SVGIG (reference sequence). The CDR3 runs 15 residues. The germline V and J ends were trimmed by 0 bases and 2 bases, with 10 bases remaining between them. The CDR3 region has the DNA TGTGCCTGGAGTGTTTGGGGACTTAACACCGGGGAGCTGTTTTTT. It encodes CAWSVWGLNTGELFF.

The rearrangement uses TRBV19 and TRBJ2-2, with 8 bases aligning to TRBD1. The CDR3 is 13 amino acids. Losses at the gene ends were 8 bases for V and 5 bases for J; bases not matched to a gene: 4. Germline CDR1 and CDR2: LNHDA and SQIVND (reference sequence). The CDR3 reads CASQGAWTGELFF. CDR3 sequence (DNA): TGTGCCAGTCAGGGGGCGTGGACCGGGGAGCTGTTTTTT.

The gene calls are TRBV6-1 and TRBJ2-3; TRBD1 agrees at 9 bases. Germline lookup yields CDR1 MNHNS and CDR2 SASEGT. The junction had 6 bases not matched to a gene; V was cut back by 5 bases and J by 3 bases. The CDR3 loop spans 15 amino acids. The CDR3 DNA is TGTGCCAGCAGTCGGGACAGGGAATGGACAGATACGCAGTATTTT. This sequence encodes CASSRDREWTDTQYF.

This clonotype appeared many times. The chain has TRBV7-9 and TRBJ2-1, with 13 bases aligning to TRBD2. Germline V gene sequence: CDR1 SEHNR, CDR2 FQNEAQ (reference sequence). This CDR3 region has 17 residues. With V trimmed by 4 bases and J by 6 bases, 9 bases remained unmatched. DNA for the CDR3: TGTGCCAGCAGCTCGACTAGCGGGGGGCCGACGGGCAATGAGCAGTTCTTC. Translated, it gives CASSSTSGGPTGNEQFF.

This clonotype was seen a few times. One end of the junction varies from germline; a read error may be responsible. The chain carries TRBV6-2 or TRBV6-3 and TRBJ2-1; 7 nucleotides align to TRBD1. This CDR3 has 15 residues. CDR1 and CDR2 (germline): MNHEY, SVGEGT. The CDR3 sequence is CASSYRQGSYNEQSF. The CDR3 DNA follows: TGTGCCAGCAGTTATAGACAGGGTTCCTACAATGAGCAGTCCTTC.

This clonotype was counted ten times or more. The gene calls are TRBV29-1 and TRBJ2-1, with a possible D match to TRBD1 (6 bases). V was cut by 6 bases and J by 0 bases, with 18 bases left in between. From germline, CDR1 is SQVTM and CDR2 ANQGSEA. This CDR3 is built from 16 residues. This CDR3 reads CSVTSRQGSSYNEQFF. The CDR3 DNA reads TGCAGCGTGACATCGAGGCAGGGGAGCTCCTACAATGAGCAGTTCTTC.

The genes are TRBV30 and TRBJ2-5; no clear D. V was trimmed by 5 bases and J by 4 bases, leaving 5 bases between them. This CDR3 spans 10 amino acids. The germline CDR1 and CDR2 sequences are GTSNPN and SVGIG (reference sequence). The CDR3 loop reads CAWSRETQYF. Written as DNA, the CDR3 is TGTGCCTGGTCTCGAGAGACCCAGTACTTC.

This clonotype was seen many times. The chain joins TRBV28 to TRBJ2-1; 10 bases line up with TRBD2. CDR1 and CDR2 (germline): MDHEN, SYDVKM. This CDR3 has 16 residues. V lost 4 bases to trimming and J lost 0 bases; unmatched junction nucleotides: 3. The CDR3 region is CASSSLAGSSYNEQFF. The CDR3 bases are TGTGCCAGCAGTTCACTAGCGGGGAGCTCCTACAATGAGCAGTTCTTC.